The clone carrying this T cell receptor (beta chain) was counted a few times. An end of the junction does not agree with germline; a read error may underlie this. Patients aged 18 to 65 with hyperthyroidism were newly diagnosed, with duration under 2 months. The study left out patients who had uncontrolled infection, other autoimmune disease, pregnancy or lactation. In making diagnoses, clinical symptoms, serum thyroxine and TRAb, thyroid ultrasound and orbital computed tomography were all used. Using about 10 ml of fresh peripheral blood, PBMCs were prepared. This entry is derived from a study of T cells in Graves' hyperthyroidism and ophthalmopathy. The CDR3 is made up of 16 amino acids. Germline-derived CDR1 and CDR2 are SSHAT and FNYEAQ (reference sequence). RNA transcripts gave rise to amplified TCR beta CDR3 regions. First-round RT-PCR of the TCR CDR3 relied on the HTBI primer set. One entry per CDR3 protein results from TCRdb running MiXCR on the multiplex PCR reads. In the table there are about 400,000 distinct CDR3 sequences, 14% to 15% of which are singletons.

This TCR was recovered from a woman in her 30s with Graves' hyperthyroidism. The V call is TRBV7-7, the J call TRBJ2-5, with 12 bases matching TRBD2. The sequenced sample was blood. CDR3 nucleotides: TGTGCTAGCAGCCCCCCTAGCGGGAGGGCTGGAGAGACCCAGTACTTC. Protein product: CASSPPSGRAGETQYF.